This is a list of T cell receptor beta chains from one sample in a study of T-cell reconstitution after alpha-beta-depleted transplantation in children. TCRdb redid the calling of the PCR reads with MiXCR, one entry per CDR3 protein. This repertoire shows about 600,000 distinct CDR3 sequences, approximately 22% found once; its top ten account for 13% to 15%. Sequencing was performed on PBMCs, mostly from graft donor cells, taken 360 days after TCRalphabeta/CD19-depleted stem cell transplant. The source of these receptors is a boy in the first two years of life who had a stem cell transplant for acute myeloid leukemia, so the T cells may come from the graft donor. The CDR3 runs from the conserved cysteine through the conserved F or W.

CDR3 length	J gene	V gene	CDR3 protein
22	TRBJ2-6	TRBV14	CASSQARRGTGTPLSGANVLTF
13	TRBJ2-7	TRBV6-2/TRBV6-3	CASGQGRHYEQYF
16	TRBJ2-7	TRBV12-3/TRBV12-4	CASSLYSPLGGYEQYF
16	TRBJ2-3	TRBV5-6	CASSLPQGEGTDTQYF
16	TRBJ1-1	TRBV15	CATSLGRSGSDTEAFF
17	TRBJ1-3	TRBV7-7	CASSPTNPDRPPNTIYF
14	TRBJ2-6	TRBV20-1	CRPGGPSGANVLTF
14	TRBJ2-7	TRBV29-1	CSVRSIDFSYEQYF
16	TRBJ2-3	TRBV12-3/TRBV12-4	CASTLLDSTSTDTQYF
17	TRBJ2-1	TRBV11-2	CASSSRRGEGLYNEQFF
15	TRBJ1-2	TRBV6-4	CASSDSNVHLNGYTF
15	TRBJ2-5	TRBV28	CASSYDEGILETQYF
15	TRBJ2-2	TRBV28	CASSLSAGAVGELFF
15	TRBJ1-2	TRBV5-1	CASSLNHKVGYGYTF
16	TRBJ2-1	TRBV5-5	CASSLASSGGGYEQFF
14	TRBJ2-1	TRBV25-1	CASSGQGAVNEQFF
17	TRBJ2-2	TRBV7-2	CASNPGLAGGPVGELFF
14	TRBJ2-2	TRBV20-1	CSARVGANTGELFF
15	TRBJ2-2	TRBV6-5	CASSYFRLGSGELFF
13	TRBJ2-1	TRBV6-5	CASSYNWRNEQFF
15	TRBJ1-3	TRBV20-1	CSARTGTARGNTIYF
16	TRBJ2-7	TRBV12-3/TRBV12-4	CASSLGSVGGPYEQYF
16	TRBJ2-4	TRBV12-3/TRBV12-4	CASSWGTAKAQNIQYF
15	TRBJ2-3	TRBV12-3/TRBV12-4	CASSGGLGLTDTQYF
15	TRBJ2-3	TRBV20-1	CSACPPGGWADTQYF
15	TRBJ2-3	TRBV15	CATSRVMGSTDTQYF
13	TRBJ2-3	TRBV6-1	CATVRDRGDTQYF
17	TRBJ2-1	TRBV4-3	CASSPTRGGLNYNEQFF
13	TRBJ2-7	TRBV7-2	CASRGSGGYEQYF
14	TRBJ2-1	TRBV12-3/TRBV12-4	CASSLAGGRNEQFF
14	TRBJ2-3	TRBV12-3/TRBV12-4	CASRTGHSTDTQYF
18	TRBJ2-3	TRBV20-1	CSARGSRVPSWVTDTQYF
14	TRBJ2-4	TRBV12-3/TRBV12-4	CASSFRPAKNIQYF
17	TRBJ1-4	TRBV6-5	CASSYSQGRATNEKLFF
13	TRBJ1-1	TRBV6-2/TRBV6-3	CASSYSGATEAFF
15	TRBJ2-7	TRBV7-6	CASSLGRTPSYEQYF
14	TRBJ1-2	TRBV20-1	CSARFGRDGYGYTF
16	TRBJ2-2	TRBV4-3	CASSQEGTGDGGELFF
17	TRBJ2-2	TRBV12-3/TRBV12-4	CASSRSGGASNTGELFF
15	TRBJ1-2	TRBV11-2	CASSAIPGQNYGYTF